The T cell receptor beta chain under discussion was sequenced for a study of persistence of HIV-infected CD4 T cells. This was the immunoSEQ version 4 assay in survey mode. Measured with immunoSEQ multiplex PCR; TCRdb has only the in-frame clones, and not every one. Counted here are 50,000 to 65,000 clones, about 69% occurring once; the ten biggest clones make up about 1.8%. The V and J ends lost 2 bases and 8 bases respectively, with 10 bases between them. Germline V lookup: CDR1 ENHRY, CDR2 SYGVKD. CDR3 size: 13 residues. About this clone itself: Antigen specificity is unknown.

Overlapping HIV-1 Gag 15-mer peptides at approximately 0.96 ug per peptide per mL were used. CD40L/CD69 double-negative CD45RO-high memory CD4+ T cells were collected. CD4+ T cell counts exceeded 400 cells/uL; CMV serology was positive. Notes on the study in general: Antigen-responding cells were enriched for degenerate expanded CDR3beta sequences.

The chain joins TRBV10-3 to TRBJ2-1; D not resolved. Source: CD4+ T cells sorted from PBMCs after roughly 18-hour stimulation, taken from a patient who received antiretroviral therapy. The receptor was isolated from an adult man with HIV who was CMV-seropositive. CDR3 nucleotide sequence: TGTGCCATCAGTGAGCCCGCCCGTCATGAGCAGTTCTTC. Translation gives CAISEPARHEQFF.